This TCR beta chain was recovered during a study of CD8+CD57+ T cells in acquired aplastic anemia. Study-level information: DNA recovered from sorted CD4+ and CD8+ cells had a mean of 3.2 ug.

The patients chosen for sequencing had shown expansion of CD8+CD57+ cells (detected by flow cytometry). Every one of the patients had aplastic anemia (severe, acquired). V was pared by 6 bases and J by 9 bases, with 15 bases between. Germline V CDR1 and CDR2: SNHLY, FYNNEI. The CDR3 length is 12 residues. Study-wide findings and caveats: Patients showed no significant difference from controls in CD8+ Simpson's diversity. Patients and controls shared 25 to 35 CD8+ CDR3 sequences, highly expressed in patients.

The TCR beta profiling, which covered VDJ combination and CDR3 sequence, was carried out using genomic DNA as the template. TCRdb redid the calling of the reads with MiXCR, one entry per CDR3 protein. The repertoire holds around 430,000 distinct CDR3 sequences, with around 32% as singletons. About this clonotype: Its antigen is still unknown.

The clonotype comes from a human donor with aplastic anemia. The material sequenced was sorted CD4+, CD8+, or CD8+CD57+ T cells (not recorded which) from PBMCs. The rearrangement joins TRBV2 to TRBJ2-7; D is ambiguous. This chain's CDR3 is CASSGPSLGQYF. The CDR3, as DNA: TGTGCCAGCAGCGGGCCCTCGTTGGGGCAGTACTTC.